The present entry profiles one T cell receptor (beta chain) with its context. Its antigen is currently unknown. The table came from immunoSEQ multiplex PCR; TCRdb's copy has only in-frame clones and leaves some out. The data contain about 70,000 clones, 65% to 85% of them seen just once; the ten biggest clones take up about 5%. This entry is derived from a study of OX40 agonist ivuxolimab in advanced cancers. Study background: In this cohort, patients received ivuxolimab, an agonistic anti-OX40 (CD134) antibody.

This CDR3 has 17 amino acids. The germline V and J ends were trimmed by 4 bases and 6 bases, with 24 bases remaining between them. Germline values: CDR1 SEHNR, CDR2 FQNEAQ (reference sequence). Study-wide results and caveats: Some nonresponders also had low normalized T-cell clonal expansion.

The chain carries TRBV7-9 and TRBJ2-5; D uncertain. The sequences come from CD4+ or CD8+ T cells sorted from blood, collected in a trial of the OX40 agonist ivuxolimab. The TCR sequence derives from an adult with an advanced solid tumor such as melanoma, head and neck, liver or kidney cancer. The CDR3 sequence: CASSSFHLDQERQTQYF. The DNA of the CDR3 is TGTGCCAGCAGCTCCTTTCACCTAGATCAGGAGAGACAGACCCAGTACTTC.